The clone carrying this TCR beta chain was seen a few times. Deletions cut 7 bases from V and 0 bases from J, with 12 bases between. The length of the CDR3 is 14 residues. CDR1 is SQVTM, CDR2 ANQGSEA, per germline. The data were taken from a study of CD8 T cells in ankylosing spondylitis. Each CDR3 protein is one row after TCRdb ran MiXCR on the 5' RACE reads. The profile shows around 150,000 distinct CDR3 sequences, approximately 7.4% of them singletons. This TCR derives from a female donor with ankylosing spondylitis or in good health (not recorded which). The chain uses TRBV29-1 and TRBJ2-2; D is possibly TRBD1 (5 bases). The sequenced sample was blood, either unsorted or a sorted T cell fraction (not recorded which). CDR3 in DNA: TGCAGCGCTTCGACAGCCCCGAACACCGGGGAGCTGTTTTTT. Protein sequence: CSASTAPNTGELFF.